This T cell receptor (beta chain) was captured by sequencing in a study of cytomegalovirus exposure and HLA in healthy donors. Study at large: Researchers found that roughly 77% of a few hundred genotyped donors fell within the Caucasian-associated ancestry cluster. Study results and caveats: A cluster of highly shared sequence variants was likely a sequencing artifact. Presence/absence analyses assumed roughly uniform sequencing depth across donors, which may not hold. Several of the most significant clusters were apparently associated with common viral pathogens in a later analysis.

On this clone: Its specificity is not known.

From germline, CDR1 is SGHDT and CDR2 YYEEEE. The CDR3 runs 14 residues. V lost 3 bases and J lost 4, with 13 bases in between. This PCR relied on a set of 60 Vbeta primers and 13 Jbeta primers. Libraries were prepared by immunoSEQ multiplex PCR; TCRdb keeps only in-frame clonotypes and omits some of them. The table includes tens of thousands of clones, almost 70% detected once. Source material: PBMCs. V usage is TRBV5-6 and J usage is TRBJ1-1; TRBD1 is a possible D gene (5 bases). The receptor was isolated from a man aged 40-49 years in good health and CMV-seronegative. The CDR3 bases are TGTGCCAGCAGCTACAACGGGGGGAGCACTGAAGCTTTCTTT. Protein sequence: CASSYNGGSTEAFF.